The rows below give T cell receptor beta chains drawn from one sample of a study of cytomegalovirus exposure and HLA in healthy donors. Using immunoSEQ multiplex PCR, the repertoire was profiled, and TCRdb retains in-frame clones only, with some absent. The sample records roughly 110,000 clones, about four fifths being singletons. The sequenced sample consisted of PBMCs. These receptors originate from a man aged 50 or older in good health and CMV-seronegative. The CDR3 runs from the conserved cysteine through the conserved F or W. D genes are given only for firm matches. Clone size is stated in some rows and not others, as once, few, many or a class when expanded.

abundance,d_gene,v_gene,j_gene,CDR3aa,CDR3nt
-,TRBD2,TRBV5-4,TRBJ2-3,CASSSGLAGARTDTQYF,TGTGCCAGCAGCTCGGGACTAGCGGGGGCCCGCACAGATACGCAGTATTTT
-,TRBD2,TRBV18,TRBJ2-3,CASSPGEGRNTQYF,TGTGCCAGCTCCCCCGGGGAGGGGAGGAATACGCAGTATTTT
-,TRBD1,TRBV19,TRBJ1-5,CASSGGGDRGRGQPQHF,TGTGCCAGTAGCGGTGGGGGGGACAGGGGGCGCGGTCAGCCCCAGCATTTT
once,TRBD2,TRBV11-2,TRBJ2-5,CASNLSGGQTQYF,TGTGCCAGCAACCTAAGCGGGGGACAGACCCAGTACTTC
once,-,TRBV19,TRBJ1-5,CASRASNQPQHF,TGTGCCAGTAGGGCTAGCAATCAGCCCCAGCATTTT
-,-,TRBV11-1,TRBJ2-2,CASRQGLYTGELFF,TGTGCCAGCAGGCAGGGGCTATACACCGGGGAGCTGTTTTTT
-,-,TRBV5-5,TRBJ1-2,CASSSRGGDNYGYTF,TGTGCCAGCAGCTCGAGGGGGGGGGACAACTATGGCTACACCTTC
once,-,TRBV19,TRBJ1-2,CASTLISNSGYGYTF,TGTGCCAGTACCCTCATCTCCAATTCCGGCTATGGCTACACCTTC
-,-,TRBV27,TRBJ2-1,CASSLRGEQFF,TGTGCCAGCAGTTTAAGGGGTGAGCAGTTCTTC
few,TRBD2,TRBV19,TRBJ2-2,CASKPIGRGGTGELFF,TGTGCCAGTAAACCCATAGGGAGGGGCGGTACCGGGGAGCTGTTTTTT
-,TRBD2,TRBV19,TRBJ2-7,CASSRLAGTNEQYF,TGTGCCAGTAGTAGACTAGCGGGGACGAACGAGCAGTACTTC
-,TRBD1,TRBV10-3,TRBJ1-2,CAITTGTDYGYTF,TGTGCCATCACTACCGGGACAGACTATGGCTACACCTTC
-,-,TRBV28,TRBJ2-6,CASTLSSGANVLTF,TGTGCCAGCACCCTTTCCTCTGGGGCCAACGTCCTGACTTTC
-,TRBD1,TRBV18,TRBJ2-6,CASSPGTGGSGANVLTF,TGTGCCAGCTCACCCGGGACAGGGGGCAGTGGGGCCAACGTCCTGACTTTC
few,-,TRBV7-2,TRBJ2-1,CASSSTVSSYNEQFF,TGTGCCAGCAGCTCGACAGTTAGCTCCTACAATGAGCAGTTCTTC
-,-,TRBV12-5,TRBJ2-2,CASATGHGAGELFF,TGTGCTAGTGCCACAGGGCATGGGGCTGGGGAGCTGTTTTTT
-,-,TRBV11-2,TRBJ1-1,CACKQGPSAEAFF,TGTGCCTGCAAACAGGGTCCCTCGGCTGAAGCTTTCTTT
once,TRBD1,TRBV5-1,TRBJ1-1,CASSLQGARTEAFF,TGCGCCAGCAGCTTGCAGGGGGCGCGAACTGAAGCTTTCTTT
-,-,TRBV27,TRBJ1-2,CASSGRQDYGYTF,TGTGCCAGCAGCGGACGACAGGACTATGGCTACACCTTC
-,-,TRBV6-5,TRBJ1-2,CASSYSGEGLYGYTF,TGTGCCAGCAGTTACTCGGGGGAGGGCCTCTATGGCTACACCTTC